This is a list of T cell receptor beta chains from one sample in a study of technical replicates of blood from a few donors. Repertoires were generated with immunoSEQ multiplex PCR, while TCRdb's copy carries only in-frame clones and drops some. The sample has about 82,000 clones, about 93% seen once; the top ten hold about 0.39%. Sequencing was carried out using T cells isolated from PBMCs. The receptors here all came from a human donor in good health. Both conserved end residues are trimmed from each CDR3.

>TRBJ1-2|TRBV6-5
ASSWDREGRGYT
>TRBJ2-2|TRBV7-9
ASSQGLAGGALTGELF
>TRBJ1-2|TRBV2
ARDRIGTVYYGYT
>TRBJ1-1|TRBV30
AWSDRVDTEAF
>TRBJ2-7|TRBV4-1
ASSQVVLQYYEQY
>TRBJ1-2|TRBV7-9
ASSLASELWSYT
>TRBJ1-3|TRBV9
ASSVVEGPGNTIY
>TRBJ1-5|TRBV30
AWSVSGGFNQPQH
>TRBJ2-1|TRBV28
ASSPPGLAVDSYNEQF
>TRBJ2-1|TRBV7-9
ASSPLDSVSYNEQF
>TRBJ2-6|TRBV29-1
SVANRGSGANVLT
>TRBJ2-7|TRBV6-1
ASARTGNEQY
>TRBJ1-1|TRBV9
ASSLSKDRGTPEAF
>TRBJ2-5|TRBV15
ATTSGRGVETQY
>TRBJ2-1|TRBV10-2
ASSRLGANEQF
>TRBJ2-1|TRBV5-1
ASSLVAGEEQF
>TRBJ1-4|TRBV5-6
ASSQWDRGLEKLF
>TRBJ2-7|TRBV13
ASSLKTSGNEQY
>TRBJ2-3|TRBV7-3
ASSRTSGSTDTQY
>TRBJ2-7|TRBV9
ASSMGTPDEQY
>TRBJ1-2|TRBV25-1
ASTGAYGYT
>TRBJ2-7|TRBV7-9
ASSRPQGGVNEQY
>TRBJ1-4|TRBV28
ASSWGQGGGTNEKLF
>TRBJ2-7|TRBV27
ASSQWTATYEQY
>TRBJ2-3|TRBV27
ASSFEGAGTDTQY
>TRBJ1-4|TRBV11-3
ASSFMWAPKLF
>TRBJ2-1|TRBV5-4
ASSLTGPNEQF
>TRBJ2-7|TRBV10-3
AISESVVLAGLFYMGRPYEQY
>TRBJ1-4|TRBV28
ASSLRGIDEKLF
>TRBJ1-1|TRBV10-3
AISPTGKNTEAF
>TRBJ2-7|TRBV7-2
ASSLNGGGEQY
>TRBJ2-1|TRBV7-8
ASSLSQDYRRYFSYNEQF
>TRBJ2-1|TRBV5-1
ASSLGGPEQF
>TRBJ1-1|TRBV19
ASSIYGGVNEAF
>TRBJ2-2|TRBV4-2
ASSQVAGAPNTGELF
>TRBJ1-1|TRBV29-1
SVEDTGRAF
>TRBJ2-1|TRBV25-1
ASSEFRERNNEQF
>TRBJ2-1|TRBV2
ASSEALGGNEQF
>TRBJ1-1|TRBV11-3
ASSPVRQGSAF
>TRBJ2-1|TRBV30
AWIRVGEQF
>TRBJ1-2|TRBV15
ATSRDWGDGYT
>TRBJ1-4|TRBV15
ATSRDQTTNEKLF
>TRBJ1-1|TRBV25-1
ASSDTGGFSEAF
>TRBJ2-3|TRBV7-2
ASSLLAGGLADTQY
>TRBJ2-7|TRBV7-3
ASSLAGAEEQY
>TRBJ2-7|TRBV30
AWSGGLNYEQY
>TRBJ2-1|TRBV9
ASSVVWDSPYNEQF
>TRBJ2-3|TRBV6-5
ASSPGTSGTDTQY
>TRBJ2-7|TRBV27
ASTSGTGAYEQY
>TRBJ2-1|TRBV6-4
ASSDSAGAGDEQF
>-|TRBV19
ASSRTGGSSNEQF
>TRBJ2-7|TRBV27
ASSSSGQSYEQY
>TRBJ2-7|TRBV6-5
ASSPFSGTGGEQY
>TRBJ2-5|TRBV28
ASSFSIAGETQY